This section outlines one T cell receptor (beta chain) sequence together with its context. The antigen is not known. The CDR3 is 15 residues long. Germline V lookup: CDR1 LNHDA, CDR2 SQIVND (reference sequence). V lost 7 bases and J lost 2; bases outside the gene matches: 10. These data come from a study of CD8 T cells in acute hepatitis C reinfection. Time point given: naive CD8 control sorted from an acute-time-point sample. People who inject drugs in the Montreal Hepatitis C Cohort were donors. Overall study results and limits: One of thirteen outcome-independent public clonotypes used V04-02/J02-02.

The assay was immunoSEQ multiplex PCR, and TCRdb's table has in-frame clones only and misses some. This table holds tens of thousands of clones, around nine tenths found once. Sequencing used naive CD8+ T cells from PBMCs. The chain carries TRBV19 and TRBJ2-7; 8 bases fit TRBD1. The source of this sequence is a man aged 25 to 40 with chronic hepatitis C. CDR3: CASKGADRGAYEQYF. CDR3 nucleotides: TGTGCCAGTAAGGGGGCTGACAGGGGAGCCTACGAGCAGTACTTC.